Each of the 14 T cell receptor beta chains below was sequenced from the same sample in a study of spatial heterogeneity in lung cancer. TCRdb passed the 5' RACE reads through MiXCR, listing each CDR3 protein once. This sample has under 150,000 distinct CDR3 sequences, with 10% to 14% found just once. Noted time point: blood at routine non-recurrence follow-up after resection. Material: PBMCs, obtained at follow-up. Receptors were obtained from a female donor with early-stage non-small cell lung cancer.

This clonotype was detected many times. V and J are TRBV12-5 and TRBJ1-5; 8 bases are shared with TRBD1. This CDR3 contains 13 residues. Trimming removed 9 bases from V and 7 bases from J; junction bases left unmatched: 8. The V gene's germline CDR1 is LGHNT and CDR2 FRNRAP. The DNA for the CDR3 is TGTGCTAGGGGAGCAGGGGGCGAACAGCCCCAGCATTTT. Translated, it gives CARGAGGEQPQHF.

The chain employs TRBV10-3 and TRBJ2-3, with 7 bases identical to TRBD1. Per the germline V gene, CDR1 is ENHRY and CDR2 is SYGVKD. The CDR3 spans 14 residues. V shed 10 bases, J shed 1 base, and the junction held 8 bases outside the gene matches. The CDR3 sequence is CATRTGAGTDTQYF. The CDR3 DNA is TGTGCCACCCGGACAGGTGCGGGCACAGATACGCAGTATTTT.

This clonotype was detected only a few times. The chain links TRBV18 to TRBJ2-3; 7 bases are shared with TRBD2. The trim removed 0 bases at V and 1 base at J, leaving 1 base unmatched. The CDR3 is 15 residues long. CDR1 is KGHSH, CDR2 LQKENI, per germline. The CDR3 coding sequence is TGTGCCAGCTCACCACCCGCGGGGGGCACAGATACGCAGTATTTT. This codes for CASSPPAGGTDTQYF.

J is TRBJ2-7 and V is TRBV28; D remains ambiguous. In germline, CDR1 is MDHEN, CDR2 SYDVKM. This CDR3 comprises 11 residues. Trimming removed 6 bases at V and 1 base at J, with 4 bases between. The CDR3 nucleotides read TGTGCCAGCAGAACGTCCTACGAGCAGTACTTC. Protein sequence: CASRTSYEQYF.

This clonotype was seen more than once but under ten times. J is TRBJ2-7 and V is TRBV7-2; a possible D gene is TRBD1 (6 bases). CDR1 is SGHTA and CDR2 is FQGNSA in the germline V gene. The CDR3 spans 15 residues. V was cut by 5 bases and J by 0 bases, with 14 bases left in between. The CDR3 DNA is TGTGCCAGCAGCCAAATGGACAGAAGCTCCTACGAGCAGTACTTC. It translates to CASSQMDRSSYEQYF.

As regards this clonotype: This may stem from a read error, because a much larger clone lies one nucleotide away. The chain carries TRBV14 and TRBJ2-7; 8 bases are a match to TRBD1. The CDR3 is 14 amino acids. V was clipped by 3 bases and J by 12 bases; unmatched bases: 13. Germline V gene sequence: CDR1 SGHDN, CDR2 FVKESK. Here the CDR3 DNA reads TGTGCCAGCAGCCATCCCCCGGGACAGGCTATTAGGTACTTC. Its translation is CASSHPPGQAIRYF.

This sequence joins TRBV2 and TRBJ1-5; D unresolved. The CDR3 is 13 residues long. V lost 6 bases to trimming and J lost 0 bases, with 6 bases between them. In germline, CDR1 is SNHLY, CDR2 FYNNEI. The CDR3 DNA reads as TGTGCCAGCAGACGGTCTAGCAATCAGCCCCAGCATTTT. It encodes CASRRSSNQPQHF.

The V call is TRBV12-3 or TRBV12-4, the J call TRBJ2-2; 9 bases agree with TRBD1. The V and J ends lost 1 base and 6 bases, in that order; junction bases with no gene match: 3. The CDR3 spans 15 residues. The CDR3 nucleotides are TGTGCCAGCAGTTTAGGACAGGGGGAAGCCGGGGAGCTGTTTTTT. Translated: CASSLGQGEAGELFF.

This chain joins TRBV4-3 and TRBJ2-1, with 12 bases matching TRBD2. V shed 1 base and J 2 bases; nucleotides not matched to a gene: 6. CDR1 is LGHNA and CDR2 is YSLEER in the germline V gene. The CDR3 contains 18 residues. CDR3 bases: TGCGCCAGCAGCCAAGGCAGCCTAGCGGGAGGGCCCTACAATGAGCAGTTCTTC. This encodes CASSQGSLAGGPYNEQFF.

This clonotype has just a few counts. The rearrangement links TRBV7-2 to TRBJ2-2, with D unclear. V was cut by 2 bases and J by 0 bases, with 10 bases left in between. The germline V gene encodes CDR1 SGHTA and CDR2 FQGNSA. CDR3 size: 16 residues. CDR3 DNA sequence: TGTGCCAGCAGCTTATGGTCCAGTACGAACACCGGGGAGCTGTTTTTT. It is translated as CASSLWSSTNTGELFF.

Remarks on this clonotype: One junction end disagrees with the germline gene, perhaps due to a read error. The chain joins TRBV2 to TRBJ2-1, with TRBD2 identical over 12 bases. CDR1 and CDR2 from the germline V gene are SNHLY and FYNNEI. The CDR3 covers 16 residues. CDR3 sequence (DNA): TGTGTCAGCAGAGGACTAGCGGGGAGGTCCTACAATGAGCAGTTCTTC. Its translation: CVSRGLAGRSYNEQFF.

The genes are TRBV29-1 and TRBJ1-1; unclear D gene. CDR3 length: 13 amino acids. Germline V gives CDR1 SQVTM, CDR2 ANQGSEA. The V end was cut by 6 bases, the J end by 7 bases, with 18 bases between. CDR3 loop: CSVYRAVYGEAFF. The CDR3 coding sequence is TGCAGCGTATACCGGGCTGTATACGGTGAAGCTTTCTTT.

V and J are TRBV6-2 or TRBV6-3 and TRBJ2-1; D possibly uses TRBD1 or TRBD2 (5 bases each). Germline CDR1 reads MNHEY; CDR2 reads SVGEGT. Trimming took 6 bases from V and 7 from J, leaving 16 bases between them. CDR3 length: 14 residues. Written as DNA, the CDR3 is TGTGCCAGCAGCCGCCGGGACGAACCAAATGAGCAGTTCTTC. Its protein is CASSRRDEPNEQFF.

The CDR3 sequence: CASSLSTSGRTGTQYF. The CDR3 DNA sequence: TGTGCCAGCAGTTTATCGACTAGCGGGAGGACTGGTACGCAGTATTTT. This rearrangement joins TRBV28 to TRBJ2-3; 13 bases are a match to TRBD2. CDR1 is MDHEN, CDR2 SYDVKM, per germline. Losses at the gene ends were 1 base for V and 8 bases for J; bases not matched to a gene: 6. The CDR3 extends over 16 amino acids.